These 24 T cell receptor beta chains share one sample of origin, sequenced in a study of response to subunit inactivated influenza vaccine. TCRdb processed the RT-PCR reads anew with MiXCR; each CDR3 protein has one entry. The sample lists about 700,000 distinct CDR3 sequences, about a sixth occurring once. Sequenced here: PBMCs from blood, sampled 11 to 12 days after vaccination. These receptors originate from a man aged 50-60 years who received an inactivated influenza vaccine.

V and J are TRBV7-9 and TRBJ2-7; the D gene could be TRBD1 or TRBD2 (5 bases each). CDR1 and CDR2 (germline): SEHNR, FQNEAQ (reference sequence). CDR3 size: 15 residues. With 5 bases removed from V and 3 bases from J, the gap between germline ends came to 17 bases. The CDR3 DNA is TGTGCCAGCAGCCCCCGGGGCAGAACAATCTACGAGCAGTACTTC. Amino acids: CASSPRGRTIYEQYF.

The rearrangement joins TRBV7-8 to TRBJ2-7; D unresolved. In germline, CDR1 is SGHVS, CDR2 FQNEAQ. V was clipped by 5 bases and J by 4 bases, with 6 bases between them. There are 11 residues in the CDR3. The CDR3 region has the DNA TGTGCCAGCAGCGAGATGTACGAGCAGTACTTC. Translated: CASSEMYEQYF.

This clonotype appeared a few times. Here the CDR3 DNA reads TGTGCCAGCAGACGCGCAGGGGGACGGAATGAAAAACTGTTTTTT. Translating gives CASRRAGGRNEKLFF. This chain links TRBV7-2 with TRBJ1-4, with 7 bases fitting TRBD1. CDR3 length: 15 residues. Trimming took 6 bases from V and 5 from J; bases not matched to a gene: 9. CDR1 and CDR2 (germline): SGHTA, FQGNSA.

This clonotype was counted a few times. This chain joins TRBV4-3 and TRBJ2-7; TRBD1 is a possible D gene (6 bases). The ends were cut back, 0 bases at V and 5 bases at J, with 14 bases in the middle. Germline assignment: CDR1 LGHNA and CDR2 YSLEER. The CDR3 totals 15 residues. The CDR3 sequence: CASSQDRGSGHEQYF. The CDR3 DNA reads TGCGCCAGCAGCCAAGACAGGGGAAGCGGCCACGAGCAGTACTTC.

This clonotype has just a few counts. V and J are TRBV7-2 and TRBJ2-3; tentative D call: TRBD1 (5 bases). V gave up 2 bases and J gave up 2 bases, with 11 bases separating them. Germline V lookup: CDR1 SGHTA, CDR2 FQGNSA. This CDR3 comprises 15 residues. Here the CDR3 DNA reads TGTGCCAGCAGCTTATGGGCAGGGAACACAGATACGCAGTATTTT. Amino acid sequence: CASSLWAGNTDTQYF. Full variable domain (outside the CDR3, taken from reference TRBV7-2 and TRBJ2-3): GAGVSQSPSNKVTEKGKDVELRCDPISGHTALYWYRQSLGQGLEFLIYFQGNSAPDKSGLPSDRFSAERTGGSVSTLTIQRTQQEDSAVYLCASSLWAGNTDTQYFGPGTRLTVL.

The CDR3 here is CASSKGLAGERYNEQFF. In DNA form, the CDR3 reads TGTGCCAGCAGCAAGGGACTAGCGGGGGAACGCTACAATGAGCAGTTCTTC. The V and J genes are TRBV7-2 and TRBJ2-1; TRBD2 matches 14 bases. Losses at the gene ends were 5 bases for V and 3 bases for J; bases not matched to a gene: 6. The CDR3 sequence is 17 residues long. Germline V gives CDR1 SGHTA, CDR2 FQGNSA.

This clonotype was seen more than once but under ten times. The CDR3 DNA reads as TGTGCCAGCAGTTACGTAACTCGGGACTTCCCTCTTACCGGGGAGCTGTTTTTT. Translated: CASSYVTRDFPLTGELFF. The chain has TRBV6-2 or TRBV6-3 and TRBJ2-2; possible D gene TRBD2, 6 bases. The germline CDR1 and CDR2 sequences are MNHEY and SVGEGT. The CDR3 has 18 amino acids. V lost 2 bases, J lost 5 bases, and 21 bases lay in between.

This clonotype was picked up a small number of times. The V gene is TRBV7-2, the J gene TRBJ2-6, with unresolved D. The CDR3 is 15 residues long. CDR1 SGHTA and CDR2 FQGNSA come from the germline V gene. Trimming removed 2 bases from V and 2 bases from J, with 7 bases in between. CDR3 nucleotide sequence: TGTGCCAGCAGCTTAAAGGCAGCTGGGGCCAACGTCCTGACTTTC. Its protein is CASSLKAAGANVLTF.

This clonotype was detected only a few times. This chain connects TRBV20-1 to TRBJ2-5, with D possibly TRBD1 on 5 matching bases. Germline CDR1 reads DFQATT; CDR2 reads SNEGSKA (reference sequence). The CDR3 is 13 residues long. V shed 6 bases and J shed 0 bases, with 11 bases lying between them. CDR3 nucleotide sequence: TGCAGTGCCTCGACAGAGTACCAAGAGACCCAGTACTTC. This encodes CSASTEYQETQYF.

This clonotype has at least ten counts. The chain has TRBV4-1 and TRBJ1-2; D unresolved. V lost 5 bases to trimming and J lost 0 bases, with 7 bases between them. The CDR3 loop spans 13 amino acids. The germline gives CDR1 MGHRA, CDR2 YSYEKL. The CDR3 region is CASSDEANYGYTF. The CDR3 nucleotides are TGCGCCAGCAGCGATGAGGCTAACTATGGCTACACCTTC.

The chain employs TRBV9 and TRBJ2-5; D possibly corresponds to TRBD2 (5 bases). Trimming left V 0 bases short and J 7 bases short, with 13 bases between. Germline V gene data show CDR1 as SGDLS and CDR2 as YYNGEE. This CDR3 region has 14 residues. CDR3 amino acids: CASSVAPGEGTQYF. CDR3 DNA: TGTGCCAGCAGCGTAGCTCCCGGAGAGGGGACCCAGTACTTC.

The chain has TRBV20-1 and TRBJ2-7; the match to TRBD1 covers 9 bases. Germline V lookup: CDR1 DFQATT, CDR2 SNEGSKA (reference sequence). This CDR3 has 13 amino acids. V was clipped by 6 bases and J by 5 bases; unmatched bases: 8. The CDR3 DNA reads TGCAGTGCGCTGGGACAGGGAGCGGACGAGCAGTACTTC. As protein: CSALGQGADEQYF.

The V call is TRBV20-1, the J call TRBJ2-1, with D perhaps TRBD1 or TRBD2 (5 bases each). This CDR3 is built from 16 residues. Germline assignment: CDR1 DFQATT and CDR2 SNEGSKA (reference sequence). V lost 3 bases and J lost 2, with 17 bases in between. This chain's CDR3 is CSARRGLAGTYNEQFF. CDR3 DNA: TGCAGTGCTAGGAGGGGCCTAGCTGGAACCTACAATGAGCAGTTCTTC.

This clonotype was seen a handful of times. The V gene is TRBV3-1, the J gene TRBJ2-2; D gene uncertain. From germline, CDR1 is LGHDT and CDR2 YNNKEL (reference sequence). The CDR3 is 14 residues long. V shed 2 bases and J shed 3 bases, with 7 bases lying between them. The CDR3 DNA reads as TGTGCCAGCAGCCAATTCAGCGACACCGGGGAGCTGTTTTTT. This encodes CASSQFSDTGELFF.

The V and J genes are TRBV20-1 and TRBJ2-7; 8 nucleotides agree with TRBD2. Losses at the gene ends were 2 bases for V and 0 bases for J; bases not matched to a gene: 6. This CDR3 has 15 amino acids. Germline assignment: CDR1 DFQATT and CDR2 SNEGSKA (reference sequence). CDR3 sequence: CSARWISGTSYEQYF. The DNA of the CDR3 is TGCAGTGCTAGATGGATTAGCGGGACCTCCTACGAGCAGTACTTC.

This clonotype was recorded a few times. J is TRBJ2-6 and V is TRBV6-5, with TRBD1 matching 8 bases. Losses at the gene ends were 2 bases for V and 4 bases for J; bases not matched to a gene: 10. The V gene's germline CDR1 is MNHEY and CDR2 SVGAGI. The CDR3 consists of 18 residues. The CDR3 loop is CASSYLAGTGSGANVLTF. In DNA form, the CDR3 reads TGTGCCAGCAGTTACCTCGCAGGGACAGGATCCGGGGCCAACGTCCTGACTTTC.

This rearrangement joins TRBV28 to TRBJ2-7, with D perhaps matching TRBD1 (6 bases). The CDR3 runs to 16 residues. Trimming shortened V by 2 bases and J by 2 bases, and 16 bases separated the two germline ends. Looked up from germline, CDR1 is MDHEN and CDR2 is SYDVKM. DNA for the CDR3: TGTGCCAGCAGTTTAGTGGGGACACCGGTAACCTACGAGCAGTACTTC. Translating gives CASSLVGTPVTYEQYF.

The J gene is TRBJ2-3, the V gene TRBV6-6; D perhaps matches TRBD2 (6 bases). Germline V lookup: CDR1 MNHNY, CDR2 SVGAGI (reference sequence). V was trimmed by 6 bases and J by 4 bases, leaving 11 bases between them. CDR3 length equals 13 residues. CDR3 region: CASRLPGADTQYF. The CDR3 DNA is TGTGCCAGCAGGCTCCCGGGGGCAGATACGCAGTATTTT.

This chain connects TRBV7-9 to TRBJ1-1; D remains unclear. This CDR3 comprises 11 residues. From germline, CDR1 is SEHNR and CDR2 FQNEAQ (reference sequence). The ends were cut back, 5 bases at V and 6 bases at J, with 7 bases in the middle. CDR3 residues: CASSPPAEAFF. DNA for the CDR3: TGTGCCAGCAGCCCCCCCGCTGAAGCTTTCTTT.

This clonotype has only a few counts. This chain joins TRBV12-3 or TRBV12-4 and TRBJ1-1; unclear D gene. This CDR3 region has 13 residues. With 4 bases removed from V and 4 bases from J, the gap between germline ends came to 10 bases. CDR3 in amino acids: CASSWAEGTEAFF. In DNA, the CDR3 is TGTGCCAGCAGTTGGGCAGAGGGCACTGAAGCTTTCTTT.

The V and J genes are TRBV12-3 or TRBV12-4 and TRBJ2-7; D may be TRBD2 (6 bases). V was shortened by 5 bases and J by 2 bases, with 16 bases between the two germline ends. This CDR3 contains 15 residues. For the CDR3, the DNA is TGTGCCAGCAGTCCCCCAGCGGGTTCCACCTACGAGCAGTACTTC. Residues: CASSPPAGSTYEQYF.

CDR3 amino acids: CASTQRTSGTDTQYF. The CDR3, as DNA: TGTGCCAGCACCCAACGGACTAGCGGCACAGATACGCAGTATTTT. This chain joins TRBV6-1 and TRBJ2-3; the match to TRBD2 covers 9 bases. The CDR3 is made up of 15 amino acids. The V segment lost 7 bases and the J segment 1 base; nucleotides outside the gene matches: 6. The germline V gene has CDR1 MNHNS and CDR2 SASEGT.

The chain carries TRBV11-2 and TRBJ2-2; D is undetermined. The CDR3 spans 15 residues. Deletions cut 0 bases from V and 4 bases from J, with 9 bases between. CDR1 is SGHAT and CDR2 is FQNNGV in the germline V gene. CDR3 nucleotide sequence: TGTGCCAGCAGCTTAGAGGCCAGCCCCACCGGGGAGCTGTTTTTT. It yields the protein CASSLEASPTGELFF.

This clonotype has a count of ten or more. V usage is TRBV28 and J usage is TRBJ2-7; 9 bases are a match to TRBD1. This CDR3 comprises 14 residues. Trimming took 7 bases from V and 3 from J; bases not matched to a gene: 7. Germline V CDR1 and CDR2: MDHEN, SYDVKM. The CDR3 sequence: CASTSGTGNYEQYF. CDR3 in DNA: TGTGCCAGCACTTCGGGGACAGGGAACTACGAGCAGTACTTC.